Listed below are T cell receptor beta chains from one sample, sequenced in a study of chemoradiotherapy in HPV16-positive cancers. Measured with immunoSEQ multiplex PCR; TCRdb has only the in-frame clones, and not every one. The repertoire consists of 4,500 or so clones, with 55% to 80% occurring once and the leading ten covering 9.3%. The sample was tumor tissue, taken from a patient who underwent chemoradiotherapy. The receptor set was obtained from a human donor with HPV-associated anogenital cancer. CDR3s include the opening cysteine and the closing phenylalanine or tryptophan. The D gene is left open where the match is weak. Not every row has a clone size; where given, it reads once, few, many or a size class.

V,size,D,J,CDR3,DNA
TRBV6-1,NA,TRBD2,TRBJ2-1,CASSVVRASGNNEQFF,TGTGCCAGCAGTGTGGTGCGGGCTAGCGGGAACAATGAGCAGTTCTTC
TRBV7-9,NA,NA,TRBJ1-5,CASSSGNQPQHF,TGTGCCAGCAGCTCCGGGAATCAGCCCCAGCATTTT
TRBV11-2,NA,NA,TRBJ2-5,CASSLSPLAFQETQYF,TGTGCCAGCAGCTTAAGCCCTCTAGCATTTCAAGAGACCCAGTACTTC
TRBV5-1,NA,NA,TRBJ1-6,CASSLTPNSPLHF,TGCGCCAGCAGCCTCACACCTAATTCACCCCTCCACTTT
TRBV7-2,once,TRBD2,TRBJ2-1,CASSFLSGRNEQFF,TGTGCCAGCAGCTTCCTTAGCGGGCGGAATGAGCAGTTCTTC
TRBV30,NA,TRBD1,TRBJ2-7,CAWSGTGDEQYF,TGTGCCTGGAGTGGGACAGGGGACGAGCAGTACTTC
TRBV13,few,TRBD2,TRBJ2-7,CASSGDQRTSGPLEQYF,TGTGCCAGCAGCGGCGACCAAAGGACTAGCGGCCCCCTCGAGCAGTACTTC
TRBV27,NA,NA,TRBJ2-7,CASSLRRGPYEQYF,TGTGCCAGCAGTTTACGGCGGGGCCCCTACGAGCAGTACTTC
TRBV5-6,NA,NA,TRBJ1-3,CASSFPGGNTIYF,TGTGCCAGCAGCTTTCCAGGAGGAAACACCATATATTTT
TRBV5-1,NA,TRBD1,TRBJ2-1,CASSWGDRDYNEQFF,TGCGCCAGCAGCTGGGGGGACAGGGATTACAATGAGCAGTTCTTC
TRBV28,few,NA,TRBJ1-2,CASSLNGQIYGYTF,TGTGCCAGCAGTTTAAATGGACAGATCTATGGCTACACCTTC
TRBV14,NA,TRBD1,TRBJ1-2,CASSQGGQVFGYTF,TGTGCCAGCAGCCAAGGGGGACAGGTTTTCGGCTACACCTTC
TRBV4-1,few,TRBD2,TRBJ2-2,CASSQGGGLAGSFGTGELFF,TGCGCCAGCAGCCAAGGTGGGGGACTAGCGGGATCGTTTGGTACCGGGGAGCTGTTTTTT
TRBV13,NA,NA,TRBJ1-2,CASSATDGNYGYTF,TGTGCCAGCAGCGCAACAGACGGGAACTATGGCTACACCTTC
TRBV7-2,NA,NA,TRBJ2-2,CASGIGGNTGELFF,TGTGCCAGCGGTATTGGAGGGAACACCGGGGAGCTGTTTTTT
TRBV18,NA,NA,TRBJ1-6,CASSQGVNSPLHF,TGTGCCAGCTCCCAGGGTGTGAACTCACCCCTCCACTTT
TRBV19,NA,NA,TRBJ2-7,CASSIARDAYEQYF,TGTGCCAGTAGTATAGCCAGGGATGCCTACGAGCAGTACTTC
TRBV5-3,NA,TRBD2,TRBJ2-3,CARSGSSGRTPTDTQYF,TGTGCCAGAAGCGGGAGCAGCGGGAGGACACCCACAGATACGCAGTATTTT
TRBV9,NA,NA,TRBJ1-1,CASSVAGQNTEAFF,TGTGCCAGCAGCGTAGCTGGACAGAACACTGAAGCTTTCTTT
TRBV7-2,NA,TRBD1,TRBJ2-1,CASRPTGGLDNEQFF,TGTGCCAGCAGACCTACAGGGGGCTTGGACAATGAGCAGTTCTTC
TRBV6-5,NA,TRBD1,TRBJ1-3,CASSTGDRGNTIYF,TGTGCCAGCAGTACCGGGGACAGAGGAAACACCATATATTTT
TRBV21-1,NA,NA,TRBJ2-7,CASSKKARTYIWGTYSYEQYF,TGTGCCAGCAGCAAAAAGGCACGGACCTACATTTGGGGGACCTACAGTTACGAGCAGTACTTC
TRBV2,NA,TRBD1,TRBJ1-5,CASKDRGRYQPQHF,TGTGCCAGCAAGGACAGGGGGCGTTATCAGCCCCAGCATTTT
TRBV27,NA,NA,TRBJ1-5,CASSLKPAQAPQHF,TGTGCCAGCAGTTTAAAGCCAGCCCAGGCGCCCCAGCATTTT
TRBV11-3,few,NA,TRBJ2-7,CASSLVPGLGEQYF,TGTGCCAGCAGCTTAGTCCCAGGGTTGGGCGAGCAGTACTTC
TRBV28,few,NA,TRBJ1-4,CASRSSGTKLFF,TGTGCCAGCAGGTCTTCAGGGACAAAACTGTTTTTT
TRBV5-1,NA,NA,TRBJ2-7,CASRPTPSYEQYF,TGCGCCAGCAGACCCACACCGTCCTACGAGCAGTACTTC
TRBV6-6,few,NA,TRBJ1-1,CASSQQGTLNTEAFF,TGTGCCAGCAGTCAACAGGGTACCTTGAACACTGAAGCTTTCTTT
TRBV28,NA,TRBD1,TRBJ2-7,CASSTTGTGTYEQYF,TGTGCCAGCAGCACCACCGGGACAGGGACCTACGAGCAGTACTTC
TRBV7-9,NA,NA,TRBJ1-5,CASSLAARMPQHF,TGTGCCAGCAGCTTAGCGGCCCGAATGCCCCAGCATTTT
TRBV28,large,NA,TRBJ1-3,CASSYQAGRAGNTIYF,TGTGCCAGCAGCTATCAGGCGGGCAGAGCTGGAAACACCATATATTTT
TRBV19,few,NA,TRBJ2-7,CASSISGSNTYEQYF,TGTGCCAGTAGTATATCCGGGAGTAACACCTACGAGCAGTACTTC
TRBV7-9,few,TRBD2,TRBJ2-1,CASSLRSGATYNEQFF,TGTGCCAGCAGCCTGAGGAGCGGGGCTACCTACAATGAGCAGTTCTTC
TRBV6-5,few,NA,TRBJ1-1,CASSYSEVTEAFF,TGTGCCAGCAGTTACTCGGAGGTCACTGAAGCTTTCTTT
TRBV27,NA,NA,TRBJ2-5,CASSGDRETQYF,TGTGCCAGCTCAGGCGATCGAGAGACCCAGTACTTC
TRBV2,NA,TRBD2,TRBJ2-3,CAIPPTSGIPDTQYF,TGTGCCATCCCACCCACTAGCGGGATCCCAGATACGCAGTATTTT
TRBV19,NA,NA,TRBJ1-1,CASSIEPRRGTEAFF,TGTGCCAGTAGTATAGAACCGCGCAGGGGCACTGAAGCTTTCTTT
TRBV11-2,NA,NA,TRBJ1-6,CASSFAQKTRRAPLHF,TGTGCCAGCAGCTTCGCCCAAAAAACGAGGAGGGCACCCCTCCACTTT
TRBV6-6,NA,NA,TRBJ2-5,CASKRALQETQYF,TGTGCCAGCAAGCGGGCACTTCAAGAGACCCAGTACTTC
TRBV11-2,few,NA,TRBJ2-5,CASSLGGKTQYF,TGTGCCAGCAGCTTAGGGGGGAAAACCCAGTACTTC
TRBV4-1,once,NA,TRBJ2-7,CASSQPGTKSGEQYF,TGCGCCAGCAGCCAGCCCGGGACCAAATCTGGGGAGCAGTACTTC
TRBV7-5,medium-sized,NA,TRBJ2-3,CARSLADTQYF,TGTGCCAGAAGCTTAGCAGATACGCAGTATTTT
TRBV6-6,once,NA,TRBJ2-4,CASSPGGVDIQYF,TGTGCCAGCAGCCCTGGGGGTGTGGACATTCAGTACTTC
TRBV7-9,NA,NA,TRBJ2-7,CASSLVPGLGEQYF,TGTGCCAGCAGCTTAGTCCCAGGGTTGGGCGAGCAGTACTTC
TRBV7-9,few,NA,TRBJ2-1,CASSSSLADHNEQFF,TGTGCCAGCAGCTCTTCTTTAGCGGATCACAATGAGCAGTTCTTC
TRBV5-3,NA,TRBD1,TRBJ2-7,CASSLEGTGVYEQYF,TGTGCCAGCAGCTTGGAAGGGACAGGGGTCTACGAGCAGTACTTC
TRBV19,NA,NA,TRBJ1-1,CASSIISGNTEAFF,TGTGCCAGTAGTATTATCTCAGGGAACACTGAAGCTTTCTTT
TRBV28,NA,NA,TRBJ2-3,CASSSRLDGADTQYF,TGTGCCAGCAGTTCCCGACTGGATGGCGCAGATACGCAGTATTTT
TRBV10-3,NA,TRBD1,TRBJ2-6,CAISESRDRAGANVLTF,TGTGCCATCAGTGAGTCCCGGGACAGGGCCGGGGCCAACGTCCTGACTTTC
TRBV7-8,once,NA,TRBJ2-1,CASSPPLRHGGNEQFF,TGTGCCAGCAGCCCCCCGCTGCGCCATGGGGGCAATGAGCAGTTCTTC
TRBV28,NA,NA,TRBJ2-6,CASSESSGANVLTF,TGTGCCAGCAGCGAAAGCTCTGGGGCCAACGTCCTGACTTTC
TRBV19,once,NA,TRBJ2-4,CASSKDRAKNIQYF,TGTGCCAGTAGTAAAGACAGGGCCAAAAACATTCAGTACTTC
TRBV13,NA,NA,TRBJ2-1,CASSLSPHEQFF,TGTGCCAGCAGCTTATCCCCCCATGAGCAGTTCTTC
TRBV18,NA,TRBD2,TRBJ2-3,CASSPRLAGGPSTDTQYF,TGTGCCAGCTCACCACGGCTAGCGGGAGGACCTAGCACAGATACGCAGTATTTT
TRBV28,NA,NA,TRBJ1-1,CASSLIGNTEAFF,TGTGCCAGCAGTTTGATAGGCAACACTGAAGCTTTCTTT
TRBV7-9,NA,TRBD2,TRBJ2-7,CASSYTSGRRNEQYF,TGTGCCAGCAGTTATACTAGCGGGAGGAGGAACGAGCAGTACTTC
TRBV7-9,NA,TRBD1,TRBJ1-4,CASSRQGANEKLFF,TGTGCCAGCAGCCGACAGGGAGCCAATGAAAAACTGTTTTTT
TRBV1,NA,NA,TRBJ2-7,CTSSQDGATGIYEQYF,TGCACCAGCAGCCAAGACGGAGCGACTGGGATCTACGAGCAGTACTTC
TRBV15,NA,TRBD1,TRBJ1-2,CATSGSDRVYGYTF,TGTGCCACCAGCGGCTCAGACAGGGTGTATGGCTACACCTTC